This entry features one T cell receptor (beta chain) sequence. This clone was recorded only once. Its antigen is unknown. The sample holds no much larger clone one base away, and base qualities are not on file. Other DNA sequences in the same sample also yield this CDR3. The sample is drawn from a study of OX40 agonist ivuxolimab in advanced cancers. Looking at the study overall: Ivuxolimab was an agonistic, fully human IgG2 monoclonal antibody directed against OX40 (CD134), a costimulatory receptor. Intravenous ivuxolimab was administered to patients every 2 weeks at six dose levels: 0.01, 0.1, 0.3, 1.5, 3 and 10 mg/kg. Of the roughly 51 patients in dose escalation, about 20 had hepatocellular carcinoma, some 15 had melanoma, 9 had renal cell carcinoma and 9 had head and neck cancer. In the dose-escalation cohort, 70% to 90% of patients were male, and the mean age was 60 years with a range of about 20 to 90. Prior anti-PD-1, anti-PD-L1 or anti-CTLA-4 therapy was permitted, and checkpoint inhibitors had been received by around 39% of dose-escalation patients. Partial responses occurred in three dose-escalation patients: two with cutaneous melanoma and one with hepatocellular carcinoma. The purpose of peripheral TCRbeta sequencing was to test whether ivuxolimab changed TCR sequence diversity and led to clonal T-cell expansion. The paper describes the monotherapy dose-escalation part (N ≈ 49 patients) of the phase I trial of ivuxolimab. Study-wide findings and limitations: The antigen specificity of the clonally expanded peripheral T cells was not determined. Low levels of normalized T-cell clonal expansion were also seen in some patients who did not respond. In partial responders in the 0.1-3.0 mg/kg groups, normalized peripheral clonal expansion was found to be among the lowest, especially among CD8+ T cells. At doses from 0.1 to 3.0 mg/kg, clonal expansion was seen in both CD4+ and CD8+ blood T cells between baseline and week 6. After ivuxolimab, more expanded clones were found on average in CD8+ T cells than in CD4+ T cells.

Patients with a history of autoimmune disease or receiving systemic immunosuppression were excluded from the trial. Peripheral blood for TCR sequencing was collected from all dose cohorts at baseline, on cycle 4 day 1, and on cycle 7 day 1. Samples were obtained from an open-label, multicenter, first-in-human phase I dose-escalation trial of ivuxolimab. Adults with locally advanced or metastatic melanoma, renal cell, hepatocellular, or head and neck squamous cell carcinoma were enrolled in the trial. Before TCR sequencing, CD4+ and CD8+ T cells were separately sorted from peripheral blood. To sequence the TCRbeta CDR3 region, genomic DNA was isolated from the sorted cells. The immunoSEQ Assay was used to sequence the TCRbeta CDR3 regions. TCRdb re-hosts the immuneACCESS table, in-frame sequences only. Its copies lack some clones; in the studies checked, an unresolved V gene accounts for under half of them, and the cause for the rest is not known. The sample table contains some 25,000 clones; only one count was recorded for 70% to 80% of them. The ten largest clones represent roughly 29% of the sample.

Material: CD4+ or CD8+ T cells sorted from blood, obtained in a trial of the OX40 agonist ivuxolimab. The TCR comes from an adult with an advanced solid tumor such as melanoma, head and neck, liver or kidney cancer.

The CDR3 in this case is CASTGTGVYNEQFF. The DNA sequence is as follows: TGTGCCAGCACCGGGACAGGGGTTTACAATGAGCAGTTCTTC. The chain is assembled from TRBV2 and TRBJ2-1, with 10 bases matching TRBD1. The germline V and J ends show losses of 7 bases and 4 bases respectively, and no gene match explains 4 bases of the junction. Based on the germline V gene, the CDR1 and CDR2 sequences are SNHLY and FYNNEI. The CDR3 numbers 14 residues from cysteine through phenylalanine. CDR3 DNA only is kept here, 42 bases in frame from base 1.